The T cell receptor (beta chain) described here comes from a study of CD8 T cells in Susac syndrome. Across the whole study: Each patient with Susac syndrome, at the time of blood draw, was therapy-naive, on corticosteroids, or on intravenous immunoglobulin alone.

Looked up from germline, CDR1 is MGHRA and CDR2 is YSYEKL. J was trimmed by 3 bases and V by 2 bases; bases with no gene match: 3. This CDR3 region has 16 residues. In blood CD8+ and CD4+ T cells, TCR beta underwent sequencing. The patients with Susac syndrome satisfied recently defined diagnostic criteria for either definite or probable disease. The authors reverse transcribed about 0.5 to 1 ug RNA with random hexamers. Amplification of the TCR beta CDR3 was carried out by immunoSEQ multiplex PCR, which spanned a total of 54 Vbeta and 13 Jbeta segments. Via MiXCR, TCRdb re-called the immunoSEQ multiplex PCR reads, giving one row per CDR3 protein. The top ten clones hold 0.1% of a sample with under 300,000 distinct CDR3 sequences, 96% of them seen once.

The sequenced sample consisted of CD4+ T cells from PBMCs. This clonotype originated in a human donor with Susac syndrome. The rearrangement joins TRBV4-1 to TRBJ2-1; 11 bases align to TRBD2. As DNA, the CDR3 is TGCGCCAGCAGCCAAATGGGACTAGCGGACTACAATGAGCAGTTCTTC. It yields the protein CASSQMGLADYNEQFF.